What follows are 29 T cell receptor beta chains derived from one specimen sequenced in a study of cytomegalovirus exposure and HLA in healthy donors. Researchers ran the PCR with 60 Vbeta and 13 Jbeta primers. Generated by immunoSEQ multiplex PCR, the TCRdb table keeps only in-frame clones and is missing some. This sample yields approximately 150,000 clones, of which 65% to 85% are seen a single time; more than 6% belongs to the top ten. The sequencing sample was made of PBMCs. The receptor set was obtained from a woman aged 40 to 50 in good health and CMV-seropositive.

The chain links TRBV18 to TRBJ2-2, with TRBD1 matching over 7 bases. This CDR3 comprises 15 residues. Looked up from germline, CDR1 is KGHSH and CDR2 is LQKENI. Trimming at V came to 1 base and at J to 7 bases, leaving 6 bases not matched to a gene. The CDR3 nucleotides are TGTGCCAGCTCACCACGAGAAGGGGGCGTCGGGGAGCTGTTTTTT. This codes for CASSPREGGVGELFF.

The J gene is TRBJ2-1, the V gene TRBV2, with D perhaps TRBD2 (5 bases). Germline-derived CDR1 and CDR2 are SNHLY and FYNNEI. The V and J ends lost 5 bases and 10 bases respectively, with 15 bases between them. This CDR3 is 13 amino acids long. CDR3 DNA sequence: TGTGCCAGCAGTTACGGACTGAATTCGGAGCAGTTCTTC. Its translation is CASSYGLNSEQFF.

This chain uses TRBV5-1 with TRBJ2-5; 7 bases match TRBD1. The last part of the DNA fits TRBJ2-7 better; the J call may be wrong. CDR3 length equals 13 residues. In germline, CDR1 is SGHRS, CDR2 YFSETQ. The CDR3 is CASSSGTVYEQYF. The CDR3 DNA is TGCGCCAGCAGCTCGGGGACAGTCTACGAGCAGTACTTC.

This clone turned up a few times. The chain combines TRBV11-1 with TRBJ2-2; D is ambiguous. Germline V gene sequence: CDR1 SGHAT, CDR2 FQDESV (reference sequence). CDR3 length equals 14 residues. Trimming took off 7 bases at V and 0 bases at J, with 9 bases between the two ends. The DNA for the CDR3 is TGTGCCAGCACCACAAACCCGAACACCGGGGAGCTGTTTTTT. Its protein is CASTTNPNTGELFF.

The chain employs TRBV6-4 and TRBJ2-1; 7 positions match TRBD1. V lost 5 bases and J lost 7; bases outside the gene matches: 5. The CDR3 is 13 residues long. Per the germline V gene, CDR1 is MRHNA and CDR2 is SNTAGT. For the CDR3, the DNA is TGTGCCAGCAGTAGGGACAGATTAAATGAGCAGTTCTTC. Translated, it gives CASSRDRLNEQFF.

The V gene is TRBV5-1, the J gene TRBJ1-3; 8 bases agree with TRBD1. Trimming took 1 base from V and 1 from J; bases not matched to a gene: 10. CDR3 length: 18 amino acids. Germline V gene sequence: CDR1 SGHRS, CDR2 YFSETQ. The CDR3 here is CASSLWAGQGQSGNTIYF. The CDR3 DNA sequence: TGCGCCAGCAGCTTGTGGGCCGGACAGGGTCAATCTGGAAACACCATATATTTT.

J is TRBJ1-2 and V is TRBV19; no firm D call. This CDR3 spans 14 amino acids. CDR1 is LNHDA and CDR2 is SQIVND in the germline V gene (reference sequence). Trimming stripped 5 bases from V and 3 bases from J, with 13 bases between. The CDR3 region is CASSWSGVDYGYTF. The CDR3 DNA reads TGTGCCAGTAGTTGGTCCGGGGTGGACTATGGCTACACCTTC.

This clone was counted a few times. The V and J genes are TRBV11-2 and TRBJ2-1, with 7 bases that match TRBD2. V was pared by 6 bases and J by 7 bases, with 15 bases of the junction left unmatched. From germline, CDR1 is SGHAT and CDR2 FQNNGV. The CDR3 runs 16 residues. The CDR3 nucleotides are TGTGCCAGCAGAGTATTCCCCGGGACCGGGGGGAATGAGCAGTTCTTC. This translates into CASRVFPGTGGNEQFF.

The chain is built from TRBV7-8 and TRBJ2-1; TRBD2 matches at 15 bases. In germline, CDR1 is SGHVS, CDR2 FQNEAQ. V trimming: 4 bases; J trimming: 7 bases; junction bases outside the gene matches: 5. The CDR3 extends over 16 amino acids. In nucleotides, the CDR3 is TGTGCCAGCAGCTCGGGACTAGCGGGGGGAGGGAATGAGCAGTTCTTC. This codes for CASSSGLAGGGNEQFF. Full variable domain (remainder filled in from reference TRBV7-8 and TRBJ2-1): GAGVSQSPRYKVAKRGQDVALRCDPISGHVSLFWYQQALGQGPEFLTYFQNEAQLDKSGLPSDRFFAERPEGSVSTLKIQRTQQEDSAVYLCASSSGLAGGGNEQFFGPGTRLTVL.

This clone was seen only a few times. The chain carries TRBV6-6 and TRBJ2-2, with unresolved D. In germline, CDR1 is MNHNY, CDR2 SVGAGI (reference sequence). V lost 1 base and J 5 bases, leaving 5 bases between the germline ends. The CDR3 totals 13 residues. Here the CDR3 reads CASSYFGTGELFF. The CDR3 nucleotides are TGTGCCAGCAGTTACTTCGGGACCGGGGAGCTGTTTTTT.

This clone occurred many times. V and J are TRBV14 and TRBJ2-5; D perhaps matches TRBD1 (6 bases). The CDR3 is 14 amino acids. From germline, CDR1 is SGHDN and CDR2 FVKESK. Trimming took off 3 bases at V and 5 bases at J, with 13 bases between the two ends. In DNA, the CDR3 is TGTGCCAGCAGCCAGGGGGCTAGGTCGGAGACCCAGTACTTC. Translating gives CASSQGARSETQYF.

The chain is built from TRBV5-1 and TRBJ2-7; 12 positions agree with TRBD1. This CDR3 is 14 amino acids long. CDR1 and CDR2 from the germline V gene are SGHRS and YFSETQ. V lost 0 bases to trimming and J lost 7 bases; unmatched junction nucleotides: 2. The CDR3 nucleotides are TGCGCCAGCAGCTTGGGGGACAGGGGGCAAGAGCAGTACTTC. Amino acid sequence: CASSLGDRGQEQYF.

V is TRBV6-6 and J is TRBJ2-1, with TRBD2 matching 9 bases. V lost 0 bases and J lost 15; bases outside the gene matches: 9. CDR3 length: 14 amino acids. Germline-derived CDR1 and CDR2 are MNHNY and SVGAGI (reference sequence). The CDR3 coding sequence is TGTGCCAGCAGTTACTCGAGCCCAGCGGGGGGATGGTTCTTC. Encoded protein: CASSYSSPAGGWFF.

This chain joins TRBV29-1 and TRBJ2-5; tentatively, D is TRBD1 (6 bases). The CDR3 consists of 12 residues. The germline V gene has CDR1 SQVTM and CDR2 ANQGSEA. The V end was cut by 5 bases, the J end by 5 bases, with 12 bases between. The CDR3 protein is CSVPQGRETQYF. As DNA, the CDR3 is TGCAGCGTTCCACAGGGTAGGGAGACCCAGTACTTC. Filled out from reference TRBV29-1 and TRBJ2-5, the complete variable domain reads SAVISQKPSRDICQRGTSLTIQCQVDSQVTMMFWYRQQPGQSLTLIATANQGSEATYESGFVIDKFPISRPNLTFSTLTVSNMSPEDSSIYLCSVPQGRETQYFGPGTRLLVL.

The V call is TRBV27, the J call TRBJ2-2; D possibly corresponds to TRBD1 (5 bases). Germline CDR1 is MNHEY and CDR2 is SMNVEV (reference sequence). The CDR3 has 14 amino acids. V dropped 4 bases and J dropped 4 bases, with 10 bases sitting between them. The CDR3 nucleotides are TGTGCCAGCAGTTCTGGGGCCATCACCGGGGAGCTGTTTTTT. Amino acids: CASSSGAITGELFF.

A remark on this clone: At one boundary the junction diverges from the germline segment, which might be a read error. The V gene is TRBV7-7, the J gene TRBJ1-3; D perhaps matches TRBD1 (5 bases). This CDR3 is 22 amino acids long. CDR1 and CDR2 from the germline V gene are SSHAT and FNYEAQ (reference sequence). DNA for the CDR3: TGTGCTAGCAGCTCCCGAGAACGGGGGACTGCGGAAAAAAAAACCCCACTACACCATGGATATTTT. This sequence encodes CASSSRERGTAEKKTPLHHGYF.

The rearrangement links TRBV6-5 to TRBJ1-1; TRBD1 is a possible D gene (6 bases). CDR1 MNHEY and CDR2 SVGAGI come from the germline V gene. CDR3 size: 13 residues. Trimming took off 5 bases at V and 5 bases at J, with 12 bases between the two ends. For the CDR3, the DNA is TGTGCCAGCAGTGTCCTACAGGGTACTGAAGCTTTCTTT. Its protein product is CASSVLQGTEAFF.

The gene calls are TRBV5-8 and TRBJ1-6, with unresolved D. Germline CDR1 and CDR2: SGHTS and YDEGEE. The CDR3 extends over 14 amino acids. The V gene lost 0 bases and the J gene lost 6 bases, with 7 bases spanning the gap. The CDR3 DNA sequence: TGTGCCAGCAGCTTGGGCCAGATTAATTCACCCCTCCACTTT. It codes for CASSLGQINSPLHF. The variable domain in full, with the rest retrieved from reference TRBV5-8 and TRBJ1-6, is EAGVTQSPTHLIKTRGQQATLRCSPISGHTSVYWYQQALGLGLQFLLWYDEGEERNRGNFPPRFSGRQFPNYSSELNVNALELEDSALYLCASSLGQINSPLHFGNGTRLTVT.

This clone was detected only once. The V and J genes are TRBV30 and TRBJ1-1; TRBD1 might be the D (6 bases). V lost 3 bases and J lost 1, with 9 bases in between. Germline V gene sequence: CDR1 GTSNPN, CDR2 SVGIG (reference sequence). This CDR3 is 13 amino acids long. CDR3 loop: CAWSQGGNTEAFF. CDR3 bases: TGTGCCTGGAGCCAAGGGGGGAACACTGAAGCTTTCTTT. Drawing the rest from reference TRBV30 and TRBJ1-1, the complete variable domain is SQTIHQWPATLVQPVGSPLSLECTVEGTSNPNLYWYRQAAGRGLQLLFYSVGIGQISSEVPQNLSASRPQDRQFILSSKKLLLSDSGFYLCAWSQGGNTEAFFGQGTRLTVV.

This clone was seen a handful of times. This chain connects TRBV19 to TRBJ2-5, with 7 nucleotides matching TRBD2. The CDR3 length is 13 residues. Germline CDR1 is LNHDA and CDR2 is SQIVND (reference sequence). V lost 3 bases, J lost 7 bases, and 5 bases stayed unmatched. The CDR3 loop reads CASSIGGSGTQYF. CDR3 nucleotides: TGTGCCAGTAGTATCGGGGGGAGCGGGACCCAGTACTTC.

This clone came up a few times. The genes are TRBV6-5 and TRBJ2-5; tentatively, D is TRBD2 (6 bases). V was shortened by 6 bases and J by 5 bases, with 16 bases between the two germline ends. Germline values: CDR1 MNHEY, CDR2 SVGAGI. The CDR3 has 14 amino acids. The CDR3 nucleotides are TGTGCCAGCAGGGAGGGGTCGGTCTTGGAGACCCAGTACTTC. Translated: CASREGSVLETQYF.

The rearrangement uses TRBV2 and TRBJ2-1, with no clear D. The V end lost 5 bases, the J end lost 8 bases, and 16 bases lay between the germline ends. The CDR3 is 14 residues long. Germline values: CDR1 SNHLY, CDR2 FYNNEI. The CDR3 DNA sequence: TGTGCCAGCAGTCGAAACCTAGTTCGCGATGAGCAGTTCTTC. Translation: CASSRNLVRDEQFF.

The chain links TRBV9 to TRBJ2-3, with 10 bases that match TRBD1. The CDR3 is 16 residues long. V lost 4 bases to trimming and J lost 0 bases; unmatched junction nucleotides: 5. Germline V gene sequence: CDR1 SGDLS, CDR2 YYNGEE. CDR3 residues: CASSPTDRGSTDTQYF. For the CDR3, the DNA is TGTGCCAGCAGCCCAACGGACAGGGGGAGCACAGATACGCAGTATTTT.

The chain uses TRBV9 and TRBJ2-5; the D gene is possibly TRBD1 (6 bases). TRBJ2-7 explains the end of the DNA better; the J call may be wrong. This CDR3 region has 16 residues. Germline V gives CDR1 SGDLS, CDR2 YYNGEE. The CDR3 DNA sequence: TGTGCCAGCAGCACGCAGGACAGCAGGCTCCTCGACGAGCAGTACTTC. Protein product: CASSTQDSRLLDEQYF.

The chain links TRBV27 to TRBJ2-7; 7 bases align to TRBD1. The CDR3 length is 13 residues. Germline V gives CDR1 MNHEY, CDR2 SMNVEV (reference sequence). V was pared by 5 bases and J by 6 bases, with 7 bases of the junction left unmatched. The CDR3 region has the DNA TGTGCCAGCAGTCTACAGGGGTGGAGCGAGCAGTACTTC. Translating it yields CASSLQGWSEQYF.

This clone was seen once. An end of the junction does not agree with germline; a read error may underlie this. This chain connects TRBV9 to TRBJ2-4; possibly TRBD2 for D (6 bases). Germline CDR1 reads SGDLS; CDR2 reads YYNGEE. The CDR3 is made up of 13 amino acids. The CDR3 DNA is TGTGCCAGCGGGACGGGAGCCAAAAACAGTCAGTACTTC. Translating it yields CASGTGAKNSQYF.

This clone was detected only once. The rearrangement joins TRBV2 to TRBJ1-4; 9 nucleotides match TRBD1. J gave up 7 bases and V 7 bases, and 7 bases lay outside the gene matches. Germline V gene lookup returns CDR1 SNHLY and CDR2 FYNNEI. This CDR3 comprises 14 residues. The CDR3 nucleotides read TGTGCCAGCATTGTGGACAGGGGCGGTGAAAAACTGTTTTTT. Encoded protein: CASIVDRGGEKLFF.

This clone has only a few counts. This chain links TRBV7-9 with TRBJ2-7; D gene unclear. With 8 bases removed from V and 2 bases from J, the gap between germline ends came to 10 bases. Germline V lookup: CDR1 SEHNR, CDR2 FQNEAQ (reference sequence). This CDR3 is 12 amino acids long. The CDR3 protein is CASGRVTYEQYF. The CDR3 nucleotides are TGTGCCAGCGGGCGAGTGACCTACGAGCAGTACTTC.

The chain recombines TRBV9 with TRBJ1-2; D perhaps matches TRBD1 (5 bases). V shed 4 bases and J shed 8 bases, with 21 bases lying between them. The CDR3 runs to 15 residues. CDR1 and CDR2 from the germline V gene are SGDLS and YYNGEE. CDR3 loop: CASSPITRGAGGYTF. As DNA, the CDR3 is TGTGCCAGCAGCCCCATCACCCGCGGGGCTGGCGGCTACACCTTC.